This T cell receptor (beta chain) was captured in a study of blood T cell repertoires in COVID-19. V was shortened by 3 bases and J by 6 bases, with 14 bases between the two germline ends. The CDR3 runs to 14 residues. Germline V gives CDR1 SGHNT, CDR2 YYREEE (reference sequence). Repertoires were generated with immunoSEQ multiplex PCR, while TCRdb's copy carries only in-frame clones and drops some. The sample has around 260,000 clones; 90% are singletons. This receptor was obtained from a woman in her 30s who had recovered from COVID-19. Sequenced sample: PBMCs or T cells enriched from blood (not recorded which). The rearrangement joins TRBV5-4 to TRBJ2-3, with D hard to call. The CDR3 DNA sequence: TGTGCCAGCAGCTCCGGCGGTCTCCAGGATACGCAGTATTTT. Protein: CASSSGGLQDTQYF.